Reported below is one T cell receptor beta chain. The antigen remains undetermined. At one end the junction does not follow the germline gene, possibly because of a read error. Germline CDR1 is SGHKS and CDR2 is YYEKEE (reference sequence). The CDR3 extends over 14 amino acids. Unique molecular identifiers tagged the TCRbeta library. TCRdb reanalysed the PCR reads using MiXCR and keeps one entry per CDR3 protein. The sample lists 150,000 to 200,000 distinct CDR3 sequences, approximately 6% seen once, with under 5% in the top ten. This sample is drawn from a study of T-cell reconstitution after alpha-beta-depleted transplantation in children. Findings and limits, study-wide: The main origin of T-cell counts and diversity one year after transplant was newly produced T cells.

The sample in question was PBMCs, obtained before TCRalphabeta/CD19-depleted stem cell transplant. This TCR derives from a girl less than two years old with combined immunodeficiency, due to receive a stem cell transplant. The rearrangement uses TRBV5-5 and TRBJ1-2, with 7 bases lining up with TRBD1. The CDR3 is CASRQQGSGYGHTF. The DNA for the CDR3 is TGTGCCAGCAGACAACAGGGGTCGGGCTATGGCCACACCTTC.